A selection of T cell receptor beta chains follows, all from one sample in a study of tumor-infiltrating lymphocytes in primary liver carcinoma. TCRdb re-called the multiplex PCR reads with MiXCR, one entry per CDR3 protein. The table includes roughly 120,000 distinct CDR3 sequences, around two thirds detected once. Specimen: liver tumor tissue from sampling region 1. These receptors were collected from a woman aged 55-70 years with primary liver carcinoma and hepatitis B virus infection. CDR3s leave out the opening cysteine and the closing phenylalanine or tryptophan. The order of the fields is J gene, V gene, D gene, CDR3 protein. D genes are given only for firm matches.

j_gene: TRBJ2-2
v_gene: TRBV5-6
d_gene: NA
CDR3aa: ASSLRAGALSRELF

j_gene: TRBJ2-7
v_gene: TRBV4-2
d_gene: NA
CDR3aa: ASSPARVPYEQY

j_gene: TRBJ2-3
v_gene: TRBV11-2
d_gene: NA
CDR3aa: ASGQNAGEADTQY

j_gene: TRBJ1-2
v_gene: TRBV7-9
d_gene: TRBD1
CDR3aa: ASSKPGQGWIYGYT

j_gene: TRBJ2-5
v_gene: TRBV13
d_gene: TRBD2
CDR3aa: AISSRTSGRSRETQY

j_gene: TRBJ2-1
v_gene: TRBV5-4
d_gene: NA
CDR3aa: ASSLFRAGEDEQF

j_gene: TRBJ2-3
v_gene: TRBV11-3
d_gene: NA
CDR3aa: TCSHLIGTDTQY

j_gene: TRBJ2-7
v_gene: TRBV29-1
d_gene: TRBD1
CDR3aa: SVTGTGDSYEQY

j_gene: TRBJ1-5
v_gene: TRBV4-1
d_gene: NA
CDR3aa: ASSQTPQGRNQPQH

j_gene: TRBJ2-4
v_gene: TRBV5-5
d_gene: TRBD2
CDR3aa: ASSLGGGIIQY

j_gene: TRBJ1-2
v_gene: TRBV5-1
d_gene: NA
CDR3aa: ASSLGRATFGYGYT

j_gene: TRBJ2-1
v_gene: TRBV11-3
d_gene: NA
CDR3aa: ASSLLGPDNEQF

j_gene: TRBJ2-7
v_gene: TRBV6-1
d_gene: NA
CDR3aa: ASTNYEQY

j_gene: TRBJ2-5
v_gene: TRBV11-2
d_gene: NA
CDR3aa: ASSHLGETQY

j_gene: TRBJ2-3
v_gene: TRBV29-1
d_gene: NA
CDR3aa: SVPLRQRDTDTQY

j_gene: TRBJ2-3
v_gene: TRBV11-2
d_gene: TRBD2
CDR3aa: ASSLESTGGQY

j_gene: TRBJ2-1
v_gene: TRBV5-4
d_gene: NA
CDR3aa: ASSLRRRVENEQF

j_gene: TRBJ1-2
v_gene: TRBV20-1
d_gene: NA
CDR3aa: SAVGGNYGYT

j_gene: TRBJ2-3
v_gene: TRBV12-3/TRBV12-4
d_gene: NA
CDR3aa: ASSRTDTQY

j_gene: TRBJ2-5
v_gene: TRBV14
d_gene: TRBD2
CDR3aa: ASSQDFRASGQQETQY

j_gene: TRBJ2-2
v_gene: TRBV11-2
d_gene: NA
CDR3aa: AGRDGTGELF

j_gene: TRBJ2-7
v_gene: TRBV11-2
d_gene: TRBD1
CDR3aa: TSSLIQGAYEQY

j_gene: TRBJ2-5
v_gene: TRBV10-2
d_gene: TRBD2
CDR3aa: ASSEGLAGGGQETQY

j_gene: TRBJ2-1
v_gene: TRBV13
d_gene: TRBD2
CDR3aa: ASSLSGRVSSYNEQF

j_gene: TRBJ2-5
v_gene: TRBV7-9
d_gene: NA
CDR3aa: ASSLGSGLEEETHY

j_gene: TRBJ2-1
v_gene: TRBV25-1
d_gene: NA
CDR3aa: ASSSPLFGSRSYNEQF

j_gene: TRBJ1-4
v_gene: TRBV30
d_gene: NA
CDR3aa: AWSVQGTATNEKLF

j_gene: TRBJ2-1
v_gene: TRBV4-1
d_gene: NA
CDR3aa: ASSPNPTSWGVYNGQF

j_gene: TRBJ1-1
v_gene: TRBV29-1
d_gene: NA
CDR3aa: TVVGGSGAF

j_gene: TRBJ2-3
v_gene: TRBV29-1
d_gene: TRBD2
CDR3aa: SVGLALTDTQY

j_gene: TRBJ2-7
v_gene: TRBV11-2
d_gene: NA
CDR3aa: ASSHIQHSYEQY

j_gene: TRBJ2-7
v_gene: TRBV7-8
d_gene: NA
CDR3aa: ASSLIINTYEQY

j_gene: TRBJ1-2
v_gene: TRBV2
d_gene: NA
CDR3aa: ASSHPGRDVGYGYT

j_gene: TRBJ2-1
v_gene: TRBV5-6
d_gene: TRBD2
CDR3aa: ASNSGPGQREEHEQF

j_gene: TRBJ2-7
v_gene: TRBV30
d_gene: NA
CDR3aa: AWIKEQY

j_gene: TRBJ2-1
v_gene: TRBV6-1
d_gene: NA
CDR3aa: ASEYNEQF

j_gene: TRBJ2-3
v_gene: TRBV5-1
d_gene: NA
CDR3aa: ASSFWTDSTDTQY

j_gene: TRBJ2-2
v_gene: TRBV30
d_gene: NA
CDR3aa: AWSVPEFGTGELF

j_gene: TRBJ1-1
v_gene: TRBV5-1
d_gene: TRBD1
CDR3aa: ASSLRIQGASTEAF

j_gene: TRBJ2-7
v_gene: TRBV1
d_gene: NA
CDR3aa: TNSEGLAGASQQGYEQY

j_gene: TRBJ2-3
v_gene: TRBV11-2
d_gene: NA
CDR3aa: ASRTTASNTDTQY

j_gene: TRBJ2-5
v_gene: TRBV11-2
d_gene: TRBD1
CDR3aa: TSSLESGTGSAQY

j_gene: TRBJ2-3
v_gene: TRBV5-1
d_gene: NA
CDR3aa: ASSSSNRTGTDTQY

j_gene: TRBJ2-7
v_gene: TRBV5-1
d_gene: NA
CDR3aa: ASSLGGPYEQY

j_gene: TRBJ2-2
v_gene: TRBV11-2
d_gene: NA
CDR3aa: ASSSRTANTGELF